One sample yielded the 3 T cell receptor beta chains listed below, sequenced in a study of blood T cell repertoires in COVID-19 (TCRdb year 2020). The library was obtained by the immunoSEQ multiplex PCR assay. Imported from immuneACCESS, the table was reduced by TCRdb to in-frame sequences with V and J called. These copies leave out some clones; in studies compared against another copy, an unresolved V gene accounts for under half, and the cause of the remainder is not known. The sample records 90,000 to 150,000 clones, around 91% of which are singletons. Around 30% of the sample rests with the top ten. Sequences were obtained from peripheral blood. Receptors originate from a man aged 65 to 79 with active or convalescent COVID-19.

The CDR3 coding sequence is TGTGCCAGCAGTTTCCAGGGGGCGTACAATGAGCAGTTCTTC. As protein: CASSFQGAYNEQFF. The chain is built from TRBV28 and TRBJ2-1, with 8 bases identical to TRBD1. The junction had 2 bases not matched to a gene; V was cut back by 3 bases and J by 4 bases. Germline V CDR1 and CDR2: MDHEN, SYDVKM. This CDR3 is 14 amino acids long.

V gene TRBV5-6 combines with J gene TRBJ1-6; 8 bases align to TRBD1. CDR3 length: 16 amino acids. The V segment lost 0 bases and the J segment 5 bases; nucleotides outside the gene matches: 4. Per germline, CDR1 SGHDT and CDR2 YYEEEE. The CDR3 loop reads CASSLDRGDHNSPLHF. In DNA form, the CDR3 reads TGTGCCAGCAGCTTGGACAGGGGGGACCATAATTCACCCCTCCACTTT.

In the case of this clone: The same CDR3 can be traced to other DNA sequences in this sample. V gene TRBV9 combines with J gene TRBJ1-2; TRBD1 matches 8 bases. CDR1 is SGDLS, CDR2 YYNGEE, per germline. V shed 3 bases, J shed 0 bases, and the junction held 4 bases outside the gene matches. This CDR3 has 15 amino acids. Here the CDR3 DNA reads TGTGCCAGCAGCGCTCAGACAGGGGCTAACTATGGCTACACCTTC. Its translation is CASSAQTGANYGYTF. Looking up the rest from reference TRBV9 and TRBJ1-2 gives the full variable domain: DSGVTQTPKHLITATGQRVTLRCSPRSGDLSVYWYQQSLDQGLQFLIQYYNGEERAKGNILERFSAQQFPDLHSELNLSSLELGDSALYFCASSAQTGANYGYTFGSGTRLTVV.